This note documents a single T cell receptor (beta chain) sequence. Antigen: not known. This specimen belongs to a study of T-cell reconstitution after alpha-beta-depleted transplantation in children. Broader study findings: A year had passed since transplant, and T-cell counts and diversity by then came mostly from newly produced T cells.

Molecular barcoding with unique molecular identifiers was used for the TCRbeta library. TCRdb analysed the PCR reads with MiXCR anew, one entry per CDR3 protein. Of approximately 500,000 distinct CDR3 sequences listed, about 10% are singletons. V lost 0 bases, J lost 0 bases, and 12 bases lay in between. This CDR3 spans 16 amino acids. From germline, CDR1 is DFQATT and CDR2 SNEGSKA (reference sequence). The TCR sequence derives from a child aged 2-15 years with inherited bone marrow failure, due to receive a stem cell transplant. The gene calls are TRBV20-1 and TRBJ1-3; no firm D call. This sample comprised PBMCs, obtained before TCRalphabeta/CD19-depleted stem cell transplant. The CDR3 DNA reads as TGCAGTGCTAGAGAAGACGTGTCGTCCTCTGGAAACACCATATATTTT. Translated, it gives CSAREDVSSSGNTIYF.